Sequencing of this T cell receptor (beta chain) was carried out in a study of cytomegalovirus exposure and HLA in healthy donors. Looking at the study overall: Earlier, fewer than 140 million unique TCR beta sequences were recovered from roughly 180 million T cells by an analysis. Unique TCRs numbering 75 million to 95 million, obtained from HLA-typed donors, made up an early data release. Study-level findings and limits: A few V segments could not be told apart, such as TRBV6-2 and TRBV6-3, and were left out.

V shed 10 bases and J shed 6 bases, with 15 bases lying between them. The CDR3 has 13 residues. CDR1 and CDR2 from the germline V gene are SGHVS and FQNEAQ. The PCR made use of 60 Vbeta and 13 Jbeta primers. Libraries were prepared by immunoSEQ multiplex PCR; TCRdb keeps only in-frame clonotypes and omits some of them. This table has roughly 100,000 clones, over 75% appearing once. As concerns this clone: The antigen is not known.

The chain couples TRBV7-8 to TRBJ1-4, with D maybe TRBD1 (6 bases). This clonotype was sampled from a man aged 30-40 years in good health and CMV-seropositive. The sample taken for sequencing was PBMCs. CDR3 sequence: CATQVGGHEKLFF. The CDR3 DNA is TGTGCCACTCAAGTGGGGGGGCATGAAAAACTGTTTTTT.